Below are 12 T cell receptor beta chains sequenced from a single sample in a study of shared clonotypes between healthy human individuals. The protocol was immunoSEQ multiplex PCR, while the TCRdb copy is restricted to in-frame clones and leaves out a portion. Of some 500,000 clones listed, around 77% were seen once; the top ten hold 12%. The sequenced sample consisted of PBMCs. The receptors originated from a woman in her 40s in good health. Some clones in this sample may be carry-over from other donors' samples.

The chain employs TRBV2 and TRBJ1-1; no firm D call. CDR1 is SNHLY, CDR2 FYNNEI, per germline. CDR3 length equals 13 residues. V was shortened by 4 bases and J by 4 bases, with 10 bases between the two germline ends. The CDR3 protein is CASSVGVGTEAFF. DNA for the CDR3: TGTGCCAGCAGTGTCGGGGTAGGCACTGAAGCTTTCTTT.

This clone came up many times. The chain has TRBV6-1 and TRBJ2-1; 9 nucleotides agree with TRBD1. The germline V gene has CDR1 MNHNS and CDR2 SASEGT. The CDR3 runs to 14 residues. Germline trimming cut 3 bases from V and 12 bases from J; bases unmatched to any gene: 9. In DNA form, the CDR3 reads TGTGCCAGCAGTGACGGACAGGGGTACGAGGGGCAGTTCTTC. Its protein is CASSDGQGYEGQFF.

V is TRBV2 and J is TRBJ1-3; a weak D match, TRBD1 (6 bases). The germline gives CDR1 SNHLY, CDR2 FYNNEI. The V and J ends lost 11 bases and 0 bases respectively, with 14 bases between them. The CDR3 extends over 14 amino acids. The CDR3 sequence: CALRARGSGNTIYF. The CDR3 coding sequence is TGTGCCCTCCGAGCCAGGGGCTCTGGAAACACCATATATTTT.

This clone was picked up a small number of times. The chain uses TRBV5-7 and TRBJ1-3; the D gene is possibly TRBD1 (6 bases). TRBV5-7 is annotated as an ORF whose role is uncertain. The CDR3 consists of 14 residues. V was shortened by 6 bases and J by 4 bases, with 14 bases between the two germline ends. CDR3 sequence (DNA): TGTGCCAGCAAAGGAGCAGGGGCCGGAAACACCATATATTTT. Its translation: CASKGAGAGNTIYF.

V gene TRBV9 combines with J gene TRBJ2-7; D not certain. The CDR3 length is 14 residues. Germline V gene data show CDR1 as SGDLS and CDR2 as YYNGEE. The ends were cut back, 0 bases at V and 3 bases at J, with 10 bases in the middle. The CDR3 is CASSVGAGDYEQYF. In DNA, the CDR3 is TGTGCCAGCAGCGTAGGGGCAGGAGACTACGAGCAGTACTTC.

This clone was seen at least ten times. This chain uses TRBV28 with TRBJ2-7; 10 bases align to TRBD1. The CDR3 has 13 residues. Germline trimming cut 10 bases from V and 4 bases from J; bases unmatched to any gene: 7. CDR1 and CDR2 (germline): MDHEN, SYDVKM. CDR3 sequence reads: CATSTGGLYEQYF. The CDR3, as DNA: TGTGCCACCTCGACAGGGGGCTTGTACGAGCAGTACTTC.

This clone has just a few counts. The chain recombines TRBV18 with TRBJ1-5; D gene unclear. The CDR3 is made up of 15 amino acids. V lost 0 bases and J lost 4, with 10 bases in between. Germline CDR1 KGHSH, CDR2 LQKENI. The DNA of the CDR3 is TGTGCCAGCTCACCACCCGGTCGGACTAATCAGCCCCAGCATTTT. Protein sequence: CASSPPGRTNQPQHF.

A remark on this clone: The likely explanation is a read error, given a far larger clone one base away. V gene TRBV5-6 combines with J gene TRBJ2-1; 7 bases align to TRBD2. CDR1 and CDR2 (germline): SGHDT, YYEEEE. The CDR3 totals 17 residues. The V and J ends lost 0 bases and 6 bases, in that order; junction bases with no gene match: 12. The CDR3 nucleotides read TGTGCCAGCAGCTTGGCAGGGAGAGGGAGGGCGTCCAATGAGCAGTTCTTC. Protein product: CASSLAGRGRASNEQFF.

This clone was seen a handful of times. The rearrangement links TRBV7-2 to TRBJ2-7; D unresolved. Trimming left V 2 bases short and J 0 bases short, with 11 bases between. CDR3 size: 15 residues. CDR1 and CDR2 from the germline V gene are SGHTA and FQGNSA. CDR3 sequence: CASSLSVGSSYEQYF. The CDR3 DNA is TGTGCCAGCAGCTTATCGGTCGGGTCCTCCTACGAGCAGTACTTC.

The chain links TRBV30 to TRBJ1-3; possible D gene TRBD1, 6 bases. Germline values: CDR1 GTSNPN, CDR2 SVGIG (reference sequence). Trimming took 8 bases from V and 6 from J, leaving 23 bases between them. The length of the CDR3 is 15 residues. Here the CDR3 reads CARSDLGGAENTIYF. Here the CDR3 DNA reads TGTGCCCGCTCGGATTTGGGGGGCGCTGAAAACACCATATATTTT.

In its sample, this clone was seen many times. The same CDR3 arises from other DNA sequences in this sample as well. The chain couples TRBV7-9 to TRBJ1-2; D uncertain. Trimming removed 5 bases from V and 2 bases from J, with 6 bases in between. The CDR3 is 12 amino acids. CDR1 is SEHNR, CDR2 FQNEAQ, per germline (reference sequence). The chain's CDR3 is CASSPGNYGYTF. CDR3 coding DNA: TGTGCCAGCAGCCCCGGCAACTATGGCTACACCTTC.

CDR3 in amino acids: CASSSPMGQAVGELFF. The CDR3 nucleotides read TGTGCCAGCAGTTCCCCTATGGGACAGGCGGTCGGGGAGCTGTTTTTT. This sequence joins TRBV27 and TRBJ2-2; 8 nucleotides match TRBD1. Trimming removed 4 bases from V and 7 bases from J; junction bases left unmatched: 11. This CDR3 contains 16 residues. CDR1 and CDR2 (germline): MNHEY, SMNVEV (reference sequence).